These T cell receptor beta chains were read from a single sample in a study of identical twins. MiXCR was run by TCRdb on the 5' RACE reads, yielding one entry per CDR3 protein. The sample includes more than 1.5 million distinct CDR3 sequences, 25% to 35% of them seen just once. The sample comprised cord blood. All receptors derive from a newborn girl in good health. Each CDR3 is given with its conserved first and last residue. The D gene is left open where the match is weak. Clone sizes are given selectively: once, few, many, or a class where the clone is expanded.

CSARNGTSSYNEQFF	TGCAGTGCTAGAAATGGGACTAGCTCCTACAATGAGCAGTTCTTC	few	TRBV20-1	TRBJ2-1	15	TRBD2
CASSIGQGAGGNTIYF	TGTGCCAGCAGTATCGGGCAGGGGGCTGGTGGAAACACCATATATTTT	.	TRBV2	TRBJ1-3	16	TRBD1
CASSSLSLRGQETQYF	TGTGCCAGCAGCTCCCTTTCTCTGCGGGGGCAAGAGACCCAGTACTTC	.	TRBV11-2	TRBJ2-5	16	TRBD2
CASSQRTSGGFADTQYF	TGTGCCAGCAGCCAGCGGACTAGCGGGGGGTTCGCAGATACGCAGTATTTT	few	TRBV4-2	TRBJ2-3	17	TRBD2
CAISYGGATDTQYF	TGTGCCATCAGTTATGGGGGCGCGACAGATACGCAGTATTTT	.	TRBV10-3	TRBJ2-3	14	.
CASSKWAGKSHYGYTF	TGTGCCAGCAGCAAGTGGGCAGGCAAGAGTCACTATGGCTACACCTTC	.	TRBV7-9	TRBJ1-2	16	.
CSAPPIQGPRRADTQYF	TGCAGTGCCCCACCCATACAGGGGCCCCGGAGGGCAGATACGCAGTATTTT	.	TRBV20-1	TRBJ2-3	17	.
CASSPQSAGAYNEQFF	TGTGCCAGCTCACCGCAATCCGCTGGGGCCTACAATGAGCAGTTCTTC	.	TRBV18	TRBJ2-1	16	.
CASSLGIQGGTYNSPLHF	TGTGCCAGCAGTCTAGGGATTCAGGGGGGAACCTATAATTCACCCCTCCACTTT	.	TRBV27	TRBJ1-6	18	TRBD1
CASSAFNEAFF	TGTGCCAGCAGTGCCTTTAATGAAGCTTTCTTT	.	TRBV7-8	TRBJ1-1	11	.
CASSFKRGPYEQYF	TGTGCCAGCAGCTTTAAAAGGGGCCCTTACGAGCAGTACTTC	few	TRBV11-2	TRBJ2-7	14	.
CASSPPGLAGAGYF	TGTGCCAGCAGCCCTCCGGGACTAGCGGGGGCCGGGTACTTC	.	TRBV7-2	TRBJ2-7	14	TRBD2
CSARDRKGTSYEQYF	TGCAGTGCTAGAGATCGGAAGGGGACCTCCTACGAGCAGTACTTC	.	TRBV20-1	TRBJ2-7	15	.
CASSLPGTSDIQYF	TGTGCCAGCAGTTTACCTGGGACATCGGACATTCAGTACTTC	.	TRBV12-3/TRBV12-4	TRBJ2-4	14	.
CSARYLVTSGGYNEQFF	TGCAGTGCTAGATACCTGGTTACTAGCGGGGGGTACAATGAGCAGTTCTTC	.	TRBV20-1	TRBJ2-1	17	TRBD2
CSGGVGTDTQYF	TGCAGCGGGGGGGTGGGCACAGATACGCAGTATTTT	.	TRBV20-1	TRBJ2-3	12	TRBD2
CSAGQGAWQPQHF	TGCAGTGCTGGTCAAGGGGCCTGGCAGCCCCAGCATTTT	once	TRBV20-1	TRBJ1-5	13	.
CASSLAWDRGPYGYTF	TGTGCCAGCAGTTTAGCCTGGGACAGAGGGCCTTATGGCTACACCTTC	.	TRBV12-3/TRBV12-4	TRBJ1-2	16	TRBD1
CASSVGGKMNTEAFF	TGTGCCAGCAGCGTCGGCGGGAAGATGAACACTGAAGCTTTCTTT	.	TRBV9	TRBJ1-1	15	.
CASSLLAGGNTDTQYF	TGTGCCAGCAGCTTGTTAGCGGGGGGGAACACAGATACGCAGTATTTT	few	TRBV7-2	TRBJ2-3	16	TRBD2
CASSLRWQPRNIQYF	TGTGCCAGCAGTCTACGTTGGCAGCCCAGGAACATTCAGTACTTC	.	TRBV27	TRBJ2-4	15	.
CASSYTGTISYEQYF	TGTGCCAGCAGTTACACCGGGACAATCTCCTACGAGCAGTACTTC	few	TRBV6-5	TRBJ2-7	15	.
CASSYSILTSGRIYEQFF	TGTGCCAGCAGTTACTCAATACTGACTAGCGGGAGGATCTATGAGCAGTTCTTC	.	TRBV6-5	TRBJ2-1	18	TRBD2
CSARDPLQGAYEQYF	TGCAGTGCTAGAGATCCGTTACAGGGGGCCTACGAGCAGTACTTC	few	TRBV20-1	TRBJ2-7	15	TRBD1
CASSQDRRNTIYF	TGTGCCAGCAGCCAAGATCGTCGAAACACCATATATTTT	.	TRBV4-2	TRBJ1-3	13	.
CASIFTGTSNEQFF	TGTGCCAGCATTTTCACCGGGACTAGCAATGAGCAGTTCTTC	.	TRBV12-3/TRBV12-4	TRBJ2-1	14	TRBD2
CASSREQGRDYGYTF	TGTGCCAGCAGCCGCGAACAGGGGCGGGACTATGGCTACACCTTC	.	TRBV7-2	TRBJ1-2	15	TRBD1
CASTVPLTDTQYF	TGTGCCAGCACCGTTCCTCTCACAGATACGCAGTATTTT	few	TRBV27	TRBJ2-3	13	.